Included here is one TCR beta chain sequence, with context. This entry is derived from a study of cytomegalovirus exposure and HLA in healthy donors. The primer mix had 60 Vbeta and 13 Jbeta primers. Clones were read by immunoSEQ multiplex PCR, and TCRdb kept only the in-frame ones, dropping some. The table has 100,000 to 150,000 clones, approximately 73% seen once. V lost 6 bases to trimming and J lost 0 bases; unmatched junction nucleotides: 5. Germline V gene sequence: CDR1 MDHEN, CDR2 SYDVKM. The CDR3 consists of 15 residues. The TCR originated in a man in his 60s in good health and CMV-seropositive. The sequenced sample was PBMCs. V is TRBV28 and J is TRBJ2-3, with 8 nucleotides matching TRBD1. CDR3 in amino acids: CASSPTGVSTDTQYF. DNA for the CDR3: TGTGCCAGCAGCCCGACAGGGGTGAGCACAGATACGCAGTATTTT.